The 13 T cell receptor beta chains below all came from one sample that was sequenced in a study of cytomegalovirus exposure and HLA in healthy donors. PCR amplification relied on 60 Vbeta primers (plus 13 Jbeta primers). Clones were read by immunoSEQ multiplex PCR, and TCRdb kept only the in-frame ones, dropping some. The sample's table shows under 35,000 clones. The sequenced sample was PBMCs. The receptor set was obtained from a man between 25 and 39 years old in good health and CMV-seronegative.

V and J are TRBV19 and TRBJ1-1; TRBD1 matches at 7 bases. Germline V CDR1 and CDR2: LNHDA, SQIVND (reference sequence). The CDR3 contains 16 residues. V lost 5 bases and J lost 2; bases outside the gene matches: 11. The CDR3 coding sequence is TGTGCCAGTAGTTACAGGGGCCGCGATACAAACACTGAAGCTTTCTTT. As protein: CASSYRGRDTNTEAFF.

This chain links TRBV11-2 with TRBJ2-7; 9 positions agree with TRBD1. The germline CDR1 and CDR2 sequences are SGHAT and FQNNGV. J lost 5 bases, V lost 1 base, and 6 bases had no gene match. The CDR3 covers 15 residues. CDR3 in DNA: TGTGCCAGCAGCTTAGGGAACAGGGGGCTGAACGAGCAGTACTTC. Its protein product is CASSLGNRGLNEQYF. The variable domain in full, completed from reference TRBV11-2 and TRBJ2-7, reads EAGVAQSPRYKIIEKRQSVAFWCNPISGHATLYWYQQILGQGPKLLIQFQNNGVVDDSQLPKDRFSAERLKGVDSTLKIQPAKLEDSAVYLCASSLGNRGLNEQYFGPGTRLTVT.

The CDR3 region is CASTPSSRGQPEYEQYF. CDR3 bases: TGTGCCAGCACCCCATCCAGCCGCGGACAGCCAGAGTACGAGCAGTACTTC. V is TRBV7-9 and J is TRBJ2-7; D is possibly TRBD1 (6 bases). From germline, CDR1 is SEHNR and CDR2 FQNEAQ (reference sequence). The CDR3 covers 17 residues. V lost 7 bases and J lost 4, with 26 bases in between.

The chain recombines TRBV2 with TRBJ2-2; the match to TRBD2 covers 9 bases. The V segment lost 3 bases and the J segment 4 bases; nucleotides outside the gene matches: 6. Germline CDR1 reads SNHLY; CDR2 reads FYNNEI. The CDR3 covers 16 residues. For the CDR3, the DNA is TGTGCCAGCAGTGAGGGGCGGGGGGGCCGCACCGGGGAGCTGTTTTTT. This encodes CASSEGRGGRTGELFF.

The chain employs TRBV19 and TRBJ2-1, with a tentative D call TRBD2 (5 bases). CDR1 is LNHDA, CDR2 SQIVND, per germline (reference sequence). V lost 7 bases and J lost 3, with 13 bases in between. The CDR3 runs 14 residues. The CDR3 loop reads CASIPGLGYNEQFF. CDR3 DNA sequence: TGTGCCAGTATCCCCGGACTGGGCTACAATGAGCAGTTCTTC.

The CDR3 loop is CASSRSAAGGANVLTF. Written as DNA, the CDR3 is TGTGCCAGCTCCCGCTCTGCAGCGGGTGGGGCCAACGTCCTGACTTTC. The chain carries TRBV18 and TRBJ2-6, with D tentatively TRBD2 (6 bases). This CDR3 has 16 residues. The germline V and J ends were trimmed by 6 bases and 3 bases, with 15 bases remaining between them. Per germline, CDR1 KGHSH and CDR2 LQKENI.

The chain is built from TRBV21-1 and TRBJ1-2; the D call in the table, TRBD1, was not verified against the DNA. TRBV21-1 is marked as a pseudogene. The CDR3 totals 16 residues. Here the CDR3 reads CASSKGRQGAGYGYTF. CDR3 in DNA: TGTGCCAGCAGCAAAGGCCGACAGGGGGCCGGCTATGGCTACACCTTC.

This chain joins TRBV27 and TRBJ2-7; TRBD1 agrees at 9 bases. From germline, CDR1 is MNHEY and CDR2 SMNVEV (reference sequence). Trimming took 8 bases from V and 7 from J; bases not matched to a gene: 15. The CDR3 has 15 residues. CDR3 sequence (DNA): TGTGCCAGCGGGTTATACCGGGACAGGGAGTTGGAGCAGTACTTC. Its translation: CASGLYRDRELEQYF.

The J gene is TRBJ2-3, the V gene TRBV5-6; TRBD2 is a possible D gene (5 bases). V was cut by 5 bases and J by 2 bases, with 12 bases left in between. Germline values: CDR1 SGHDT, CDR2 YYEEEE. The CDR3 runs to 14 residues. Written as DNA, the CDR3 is TGTGCCAGCAGTTCTACCGGGGTCACAGATACGCAGTATTTT. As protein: CASSSTGVTDTQYF.

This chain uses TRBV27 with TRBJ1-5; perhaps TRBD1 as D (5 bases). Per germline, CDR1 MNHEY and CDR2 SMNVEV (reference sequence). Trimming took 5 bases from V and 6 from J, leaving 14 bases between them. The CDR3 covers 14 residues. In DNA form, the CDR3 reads TGTGCCAGCAGTCCCCAGGGATCAGCTCAGCCCCAGCATTTT. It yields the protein CASSPQGSAQPQHF.

Written as DNA, the CDR3 is TGTGCCATTCGAGGACAGGGGCAAGAGACCCAGTACTTC. Amino acids: CAIRGQGQETQYF. This sequence joins TRBV10-3 and TRBJ2-5; TRBD1 agrees at 9 bases. Germline CDR1 is ENHRY and CDR2 is SYGVKD. J lost 2 bases, V lost 9 bases, and 4 bases had no gene match. The CDR3 loop spans 13 amino acids.

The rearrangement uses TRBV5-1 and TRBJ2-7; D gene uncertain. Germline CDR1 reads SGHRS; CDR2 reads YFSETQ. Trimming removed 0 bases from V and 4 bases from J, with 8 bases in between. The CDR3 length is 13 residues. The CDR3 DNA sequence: TGCGCCAGCAGCTTGGGGTTCGCGTACGAGCAGTACTTC. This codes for CASSLGFAYEQYF.

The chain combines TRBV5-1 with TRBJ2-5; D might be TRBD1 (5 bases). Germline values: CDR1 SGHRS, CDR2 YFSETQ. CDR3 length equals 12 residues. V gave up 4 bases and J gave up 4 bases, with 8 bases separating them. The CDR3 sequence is CASSPGIETQYF. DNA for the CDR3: TGCGCCAGCAGCCCAGGGATAGAGACCCAGTACTTC.